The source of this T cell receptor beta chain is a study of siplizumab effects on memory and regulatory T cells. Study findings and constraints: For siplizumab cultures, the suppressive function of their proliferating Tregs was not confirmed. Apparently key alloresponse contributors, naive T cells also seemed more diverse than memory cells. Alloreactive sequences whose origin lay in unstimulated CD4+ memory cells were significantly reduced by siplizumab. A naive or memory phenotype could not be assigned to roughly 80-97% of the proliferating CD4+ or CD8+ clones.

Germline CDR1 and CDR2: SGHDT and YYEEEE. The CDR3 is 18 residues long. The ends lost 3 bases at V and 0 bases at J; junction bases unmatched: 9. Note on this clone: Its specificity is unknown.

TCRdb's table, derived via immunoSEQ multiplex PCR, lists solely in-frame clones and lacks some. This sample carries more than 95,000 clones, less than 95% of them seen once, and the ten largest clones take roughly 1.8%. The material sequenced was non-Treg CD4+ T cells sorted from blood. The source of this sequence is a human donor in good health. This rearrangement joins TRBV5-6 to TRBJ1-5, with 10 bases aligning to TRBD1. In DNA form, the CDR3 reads TGTGCCAGCAGCTGGACCGGGACAGGGGATCATAGCAATCAGCCCCAGCATTTT. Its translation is CASSWTGTGDHSNQPQHF.